These T cell receptor beta chains were read from a single sample in a study of CD8 T cells in ankylosing spondylitis. TCRdb re-called the 5' RACE reads with MiXCR, one entry per CDR3 protein. The sample has about 700,000 distinct CDR3 sequences; under 20% are singletons. The sequencing input was blood, either unsorted or a sorted T cell fraction (not recorded which). These receptors were obtained from a male donor with ankylosing spondylitis. CDR3s leave out the opening cysteine and the closing phenylalanine or tryptophan. Fields, in order: V gene, J gene, CDR3 protein.

v_gene: TRBV5-1
j_gene: TRBJ2-7
CDR3aa: ASSLDRAFDEQY

v_gene: TRBV7-9
j_gene: TRBJ2-1
CDR3aa: ASSREWGSYNEQF

v_gene: TRBV4-3
j_gene: TRBJ2-1
CDR3aa: ASSRGLMGEQF

v_gene: TRBV4-2
j_gene: TRBJ2-2
CDR3aa: ASSQGRGRWNTGELF

v_gene: TRBV5-3
j_gene: TRBJ1-1
CDR3aa: ASSLAPDRRNTEAF

v_gene: TRBV6-2/TRBV6-3
j_gene: TRBJ1-6
CDR3aa: ASRYDGSSYNSPLH

v_gene: TRBV7-9
j_gene: TRBJ2-7
CDR3aa: ASSIGTGGDEQY

v_gene: TRBV3-1
j_gene: TRBJ1-6
CDR3aa: ASSQDWPSNSPLH

v_gene: TRBV7-2
j_gene: TRBJ2-5
CDR3aa: ASSLAGLDQETQY

v_gene: TRBV5-1
j_gene: TRBJ2-1
CDR3aa: ASSSGQETSLYNEQF

v_gene: TRBV5-5
j_gene: TRBJ2-7
CDR3aa: ASSPDRAPYEQY